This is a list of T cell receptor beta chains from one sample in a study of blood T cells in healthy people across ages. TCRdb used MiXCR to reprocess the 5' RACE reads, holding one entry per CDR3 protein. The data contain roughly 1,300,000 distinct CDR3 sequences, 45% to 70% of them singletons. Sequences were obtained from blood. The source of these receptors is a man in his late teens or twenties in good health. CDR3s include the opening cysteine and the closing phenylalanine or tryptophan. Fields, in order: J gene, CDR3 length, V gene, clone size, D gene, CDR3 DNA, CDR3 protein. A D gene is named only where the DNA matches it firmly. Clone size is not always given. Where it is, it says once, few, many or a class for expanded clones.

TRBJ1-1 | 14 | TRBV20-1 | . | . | TGCAGTGCGGGCCGGGACCCGGAGGACACTGAAGCTTTCTTT | CSAGRDPEDTEAFF
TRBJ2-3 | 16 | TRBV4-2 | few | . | TGTGCCAGCAGCCAAGACGGAGACACCCTCCGCGATACGCAGTATTTT | CASSQDGDTLRDTQYF
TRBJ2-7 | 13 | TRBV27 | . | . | TGTGCCAGCAGTCAGCAGGGAGAAAACGAGCAGTACTTC | CASSQQGENEQYF
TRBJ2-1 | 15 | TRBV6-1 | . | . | TGTGCCAGTGTTGGCCCCTTGAGCTCCTACAATGAGCAGTTCTTC | CASVGPLSSYNEQFF
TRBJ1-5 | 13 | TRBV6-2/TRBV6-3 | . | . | TGTGCCAGCGGGACGGCTGTCAATCAGCCCCAGCATTTT | CASGTAVNQPQHF
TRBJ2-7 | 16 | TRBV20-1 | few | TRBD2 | TGCAGTGCTAGAGATTCACTAGCGGGAGAGTCCAATGAGCAGTACTTC | CSARDSLAGESNEQYF
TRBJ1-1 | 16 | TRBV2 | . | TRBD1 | TGTGCCAGCAGTCATCCCCGGGACAGGGGGAACACTGAAGCTTTCTTT | CASSHPRDRGNTEAFF
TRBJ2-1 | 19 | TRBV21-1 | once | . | TGTGCCAGCAGCAAACATGGGACTAGCTTCACTCCTTCCTACAATGAGCAGTTCTTC | CASSKHGTSFTPSYNEQFF
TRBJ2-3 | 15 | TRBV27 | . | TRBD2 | TGTGCCAGCAGTTCCCACGGGAGGAGCACAGATACGCAGTATTTT | CASSSHGRSTDTQYF
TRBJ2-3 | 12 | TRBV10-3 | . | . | TGTGCCATCAGTGCTAGCGCAGATACGCAGTATTTT | CAISASADTQYF
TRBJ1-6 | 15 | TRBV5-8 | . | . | TGTGCCAGCAGCTTTAGGCAGGGTCGAAGTTCACCCCCCCACTTT | CASSFRQGRSSPPHF
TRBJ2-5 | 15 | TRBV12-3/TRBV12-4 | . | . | TGTGCCAGCAGGAGTCCGGGGATGGGAAAAGAGACCCAGTACTTC | CASRSPGMGKETQYF
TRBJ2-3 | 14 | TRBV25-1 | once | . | TGTGCCAGCAGTGAATTGAGCTCCCAAGATACGCAGTATTTT | CASSELSSQDTQYF
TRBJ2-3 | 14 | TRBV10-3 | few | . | TGTGCCATCAGTAGCTCCTGGGGAGAAGATACGCAGTATTTT | CAISSSWGEDTQYF